The 2 T cell receptor beta chains presented below share a single source sample, sequenced in a study of T cells after yellow fever vaccination. TCRdb analysed the 5' RACE reads with MiXCR anew, one entry per CDR3 protein. This sample has around 310,000 distinct CDR3 sequences; less than 4.5% occur once, and the top ten carry less than 25%. The material sequenced was PBMCs, taken on the day of the yellow fever booster vaccination. These receptors came from a man aged 18-30 years who received the YFV17D yellow fever vaccine.

This clonotype has at least ten counts. V is TRBV20-1 and J is TRBJ1-1; D is undetermined. The CDR3 totals 12 residues. Germline V lookup: CDR1 DFQATT, CDR2 SNEGSKA (reference sequence). Here the CDR3 reads CSRETEPTEAFF. CDR3 nucleotide sequence: TGCAGCCGGGAGACGGAACCCACTGAAGCTTTCTTT.

This clonotype was counted many times. V usage is TRBV7-8 and J usage is TRBJ2-1; D remains unclear. This CDR3 spans 13 amino acids. Germline assignment: CDR1 SGHVS and CDR2 FQNEAQ. Trimming took 5 bases from V and 6 from J, leaving 11 bases between them. The CDR3 sequence is CASSLPPLNEQFF. CDR3 nucleotides: TGTGCCAGCAGCCTCCCCCCCCTCAATGAGCAGTTCTTC.